This paragraph reports one T cell receptor (beta chain). What it recognizes is unknown. TCRdb's table, derived via immunoSEQ multiplex PCR, lists solely in-frame clones and lacks some. The table lists 2 million to 2.5 million clones, approximately 94% of them singletons, with roughly 0.13% in the top ten. These data originate in a study of shared clonotypes between healthy human individuals. The overall study: Donors, aged 18 to 49, were a couple of women and a few men. Donors had three CD4 naive, three CD4 memory, two CD8 naive and one CD8 memory plate apiece. Regarding the study as a whole: Against clonotypes common to all four donors, non-shared ones had lower generation probabilities.

V lost 4 bases, J lost 5 bases, and 12 bases lay in between. Germline V gene sequence: CDR1 SGHRS, CDR2 YFSETQ. The CDR3 covers 13 residues. Naive CD45RA+ and memory CD45RA-negative subsets were split from CD4+ cells. The chain joins TRBV5-1 to TRBJ2-5; D might be TRBD1 (6 bases). The receptor was derived from a young man in good health. Sequenced input: naive CD4+ T cells sorted from blood. The subset denotes: CD45RA+ positively selected. CDR3 DNA: TGCGCCAGCAGCCCACAGGGAGTGGAGACCCAGTACTTC. It yields the protein CASSPQGVETQYF.